The entry that follows covers one TCR beta chain sequence. Antigen: not known. The data derive from a study of T cells in tuberculosis. As for the study in general: IGRA-negative adolescents, IGRA-positive adolescents with latent tuberculosis and adults with active tuberculosis formed this South African cohort.

Germline values: CDR1 SGHTS, CDR2 YDEGEE. This CDR3 region has 13 residues. Trimming took off 7 bases at V and 13 bases at J, with 24 bases between the two ends. Method: immunoSEQ multiplex PCR; TCRdb's copy keeps in-frame clones and lacks some. There are fewer than 40,000 clones in the sample; approximately 95% occur only once, and more than 6.5% lies in the top ten. General observations from the study: Smaller distances to GMM-specific TCRs suggested their expansion in active tuberculosis.

The origin of this receptor is a donor aged 5 to 30 with latent tuberculosis or without tuberculosis infection. The sequenced sample was PBMCs. The J gene is TRBJ2-7, the V gene TRBV5-8, with D possibly matching TRBD2 (6 bases). The CDR3 DNA sequence: TGTGCCAGCGACATCAGCGGGCATGGGGCACCATACTTC. Protein product: CASDISGHGAPYF.